One and the same sample provided the 30 T cell receptor beta chains below, sequenced in a study of OX40 agonist ivuxolimab in advanced cancers. Using immunoSEQ multiplex PCR, the repertoire was profiled, and TCRdb retains in-frame clones only, with some absent. This sample has around 76,000 clones, with approximately 88% found just once. The sample in question was CD4+ or CD8+ T cells sorted from blood, obtained in a trial of the OX40 agonist ivuxolimab. The receptors shown here come from an adult with an advanced solid tumor such as melanoma, head and neck, liver or kidney cancer.

The V call is TRBV18, the J call TRBJ2-3; the D is unclear. Trimming removed 2 bases at V and 2 bases at J, with 8 bases between. From germline, CDR1 is KGHSH and CDR2 LQKENI. CDR3 size: 14 residues. CDR3 region: CASSPKASTDTQYF. The DNA of the CDR3 is TGTGCCAGCTCACCAAAGGCTTCCACAGATACGCAGTATTTT.

The V call is TRBV19, the J call TRBJ2-3, with D possibly matching TRBD2 (8 bases). V lost 3 bases, J lost 1 base, and 26 bases lay in between. From germline, CDR1 is LNHDA and CDR2 SQIVND (reference sequence). The length of the CDR3 is 20 residues. CDR3 amino acids: CASSIPRSGISGTGTDTQYF. CDR3 coding DNA: TGTGCCAGTAGTATCCCGAGAAGCGGAATTAGCGGGACAGGCACAGATACGCAGTATTTT.

At least ten counts were recorded for this clone. V is TRBV6-1 and J is TRBJ2-5; D call uncertain. V lost 2 bases and J lost 2, with 9 bases in between. There are 14 residues in the CDR3. From germline, CDR1 is MNHNS and CDR2 SASEGT. Here the CDR3 reads CASSEKGRQETQYF. Written as DNA, the CDR3 is TGTGCCAGCAGTGAAAAAGGACGTCAAGAGACCCAGTACTTC.

This chain connects TRBV5-1 to TRBJ2-3; 8 bases are shared with TRBD2. The germline gives CDR1 SGHRS, CDR2 YFSETQ. This CDR3 comprises 14 residues. V lost 8 bases and J lost 0; bases outside the gene matches: 5. The DNA for the CDR3 is TGCGCCAGTCAAGGGACTAGGAGCACAGATACGCAGTATTTT. Its protein is CASQGTRSTDTQYF. Complete variable domain (other parts from reference TRBV5-1 and TRBJ2-3): KAGVTQTPRYLIKTRGQQVTLSCSPISGHRSVSWYQQTPGQGLQFLFEYFSETQRNKGNFPGRFSGRQFSNSRSEMNVSTLELGDSALYLCASQGTRSTDTQYFGPGTRLTVL.

This clone has a single count. This chain joins TRBV19 and TRBJ1-2; D remains ambiguous. CDR3 length: 13 amino acids. Germline values: CDR1 LNHDA, CDR2 SQIVND (reference sequence). With 1 base removed from V and 8 bases from J, the gap between germline ends came to 11 bases. The CDR3 bases are TGTGCCAGTAGTATAGGGCAGGCCTGGGGCTACACCTTC. Its translation: CASSIGQAWGYTF.

This chain connects TRBV28 to TRBJ2-3; D gene uncertain. The CDR3 runs 13 residues. Germline CDR1 reads MDHEN; CDR2 reads SYDVKM. V shed 0 bases and J shed 9 bases, with 10 bases lying between them. The CDR3 here is CASSLWAFRTQYF. The CDR3 DNA reads TGTGCCAGCAGTTTATGGGCCTTCCGGACGCAGTATTTT.

This clone was seen a few times. This chain joins TRBV9 and TRBJ2-7; no firm D call. Germline V lookup: CDR1 SGDLS, CDR2 YYNGEE. The CDR3 covers 13 residues. Trimming removed 3 bases at V and 1 base at J, with 8 bases between. The CDR3 coding sequence is TGTGCCAGCAGCGGGGTAGGGTCCTACGAGCAGTACTTC. It specifies CASSGVGSYEQYF.

The chain recombines TRBV29-1 with TRBJ2-5, with D perhaps TRBD1 or TRBD2 (6 bases each). V was shortened by 6 bases and J by 5 bases, with 13 bases between the two germline ends. From germline, CDR1 is SQVTM and CDR2 ANQGSEA. The CDR3 loop spans 12 amino acids. The CDR3 loop reads CSVRRGSETQYF. CDR3 DNA sequence: TGCAGCGTCAGGAGGGGGTCGGAGACCCAGTACTTC.

Only a few counts were recorded for this clone. The CDR3 DNA is TGTGCCAGTAGTTCCCTGGGGCGGGTCCTAGACGAGCAGTACTTC. This gives the protein CASSSLGRVLDEQYF. The V call is TRBV19, the J call TRBJ2-7; D assignment may be TRBD1 or TRBD2 (5 bases each). The germline V gene has CDR1 LNHDA and CDR2 SQIVND (reference sequence). V was cut by 5 bases and J by 5 bases, with 19 bases left in between. This CDR3 contains 15 residues. The variable domain in full, completed from reference TRBV19 and TRBJ2-7, reads DGGITQSPKYLFRKEGQNVTLSCEQNLNHDAMYWYRQDPGQGLRLIYYSQIVNDFQKGDIAEGYSVSREKKESFPLTVTSAQKNPTAFYLCASSSLGRVLDEQYFGPGTRLTVT.

For this clone: Germline and junction disagree at one end, which may indicate a read error. The chain employs TRBV7-7 and TRBJ2-7; D remains ambiguous. From germline, CDR1 is SSHAT and CDR2 FNYEAQ (reference sequence). This CDR3 contains 13 residues. The CDR3 nucleotides read TGTGCTAGCAGCTTAGGCAGAGGATACGAGCAGTACTTC. It specifies CASSLGRGYEQYF. The complete variable domain, with remaining parts taken from reference TRBV7-7 and TRBJ2-7, reads GAGVSQSPRYKVTKRGQDVTLRCDPISSHATLYWYQQALGQGPEFLTYFNYEAQPDKSGLPSDRFSAERPEGSISTLTIQRTEQRDSAMYRCASSLGRGYEQYFGPGTRLTVT.

The chain couples TRBV21-1 to TRBJ1-5; the tabulated D call, TRBD1, remains unverified against the DNA. TRBV21-1 is classified as a pseudogene. CDR3 length: 22 amino acids. Here the CDR3 reads CASTKRGGGQGHNLYSNQPQHF. The CDR3 DNA reads as TGTGCCAGCACCAAACGAGGGGGGGGACAGGGCCATAACCTTTATAGCAATCAGCCCCAGCATTTT.

This chain joins TRBV6-1 and TRBJ2-3; D remains ambiguous. Germline V gives CDR1 MNHNS, CDR2 SASEGT. CDR3 length: 13 amino acids. The V and J ends lost 3 bases and 4 bases respectively, with 8 bases between them. The CDR3 protein is CASSDPYSDTQYF. Written as DNA, the CDR3 is TGTGCCAGCAGTGACCCCTACTCAGATACGCAGTATTTT.

The V call is TRBV9, the J call TRBJ2-7; the match to TRBD2 covers 8 bases. The germline V gene has CDR1 SGDLS and CDR2 YYNGEE. The CDR3 sequence is 15 residues long. Germline trimming cut 2 bases from V and 0 bases from J; bases unmatched to any gene: 4. Here the CDR3 DNA reads TGTGCCAGCAGCGTTGGGCTAGCGGGCTCCTACGAGCAGTACTTC. The encoded protein is CASSVGLAGSYEQYF. Full variable domain (rest looked up from reference TRBV9 and TRBJ2-7): DSGVTQTPKHLITATGQRVTLRCSPRSGDLSVYWYQQSLDQGLQFLIQYYNGEERAKGNILERFSAQQFPDLHSELNLSSLELGDSALYFCASSVGLAGSYEQYFGPGTRLTVT.

CDR3 nucleotides: TGCGCCAGCAGCCCAGCCTCCTACGAGCAGTACTTC. Encoded protein: CASSPASYEQYF. This chain connects TRBV5-1 to TRBJ2-5, with unresolved D. The end of the DNA aligns better with TRBJ2-7, so the J call may be wrong. CDR1 is SGHRS and CDR2 is YFSETQ in the germline V gene. CDR3 length equals 12 residues.

The chain joins TRBV2 to TRBJ2-3; 9 nucleotides agree with TRBD2. The V segment lost 4 bases and the J segment 4 bases; nucleotides outside the gene matches: 9. The CDR3 is 16 residues long. Germline V gene sequence: CDR1 SNHLY, CDR2 FYNNEI. CDR3 DNA sequence: TGTGCCAGCAGTGGACCGACTAGCGGTGAAGCAGATACGCAGTATTTT. Protein sequence: CASSGPTSGEADTQYF.

V is TRBV7-9 and J is TRBJ2-3; no definite D call. Germline lookup yields CDR1 SEHNR and CDR2 FQNEAQ (reference sequence). V gave up 5 bases and J gave up 0 bases, with 9 bases separating them. CDR3 size: 14 residues. CDR3 nucleotides: TGTGCCAGCAGCACCCTTACGAGCACAGATACGCAGTATTTT. It codes for CASSTLTSTDTQYF.

The chain employs TRBV5-1 and TRBJ1-4; 7 nucleotides align to TRBD1. The CDR3 length is 17 residues. V shed 3 bases, J shed 0 bases, and the junction held 8 bases outside the gene matches. CDR1 is SGHRS, CDR2 YFSETQ, per germline. In DNA form, the CDR3 reads TGCGCCAGCAGCTATCAGTCAGGGGGATCAACTAATGAAAAACTGTTTTTT. Residues: CASSYQSGGSTNEKLFF.

The chain recombines TRBV28 with TRBJ2-7, with D uncertain. The germline gives CDR1 MDHEN, CDR2 SYDVKM. CDR3 length: 13 residues. Trimming took off 4 bases at V and 0 bases at J, with 7 bases between the two ends. The CDR3 sequence is CASSSRISYEQYF. CDR3 sequence (DNA): TGTGCCAGCAGTTCTCGAATCTCCTACGAGCAGTACTTC.

The V and J genes are TRBV19 and TRBJ2-1; a possible D gene is TRBD1 (6 bases). This CDR3 spans 16 amino acids. Germline loops: CDR1 LNHDA, CDR2 SQIVND (reference sequence). The V and J ends lost 5 bases and 0 bases respectively, with 14 bases between them. This CDR3 reads CASSGNRVSSYNEQFF. Written as DNA, the CDR3 is TGTGCCAGTAGTGGAAACAGGGTGAGCTCCTACAATGAGCAGTTCTTC. The entire variable domain, with the rest obtained from reference TRBV19 and TRBJ2-1, is as follows: DGGITQSPKYLFRKEGQNVTLSCEQNLNHDAMYWYRQDPGQGLRLIYYSQIVNDFQKGDIAEGYSVSREKKESFPLTVTSAQKNPTAFYLCASSGNRVSSYNEQFFGPGTRLTVL.

The chain carries TRBV15 and TRBJ1-5; no reliable D call. The V gene's germline CDR1 is LNHNV and CDR2 YYDKDF (reference sequence). The CDR3 is 15 residues long. V was pared by 0 bases and J by 7 bases, with 13 bases between. The CDR3 coding sequence is TGTGCCACCAGCAGAGATCGGGGAGGTGGCCAGCCCCAGCATTTT. Translated: CATSRDRGGGQPQHF.

This sequence joins TRBV11-1 and TRBJ2-3; tentative D call: TRBD1 (6 bases). Germline V gene lookup returns CDR1 SGHAT and CDR2 FQDESV (reference sequence). The CDR3 is made up of 15 amino acids. Trimming pared 4 bases from V and 0 bases from J, leaving 11 bases between. The CDR3 is CASSSGDISTDTQYF. CDR3 nucleotides: TGTGCCAGCAGCTCCGGGGACATTAGCACAGATACGCAGTATTTT.

In this sample, this clone turned up a few times. CDR3 sequence reads: CASSQQGPSYEQYF. In DNA form, the CDR3 reads TGTGCCAGCAGCCAACAGGGTCCCTCCTACGAGCAGTACTTC. The V gene is TRBV14, the J gene TRBJ2-7; TRBD1 might be the D (5 bases). From germline, CDR1 is SGHDN and CDR2 FVKESK. The CDR3 contains 14 residues. Trimming removed 2 bases at V and 0 bases at J, with 8 bases between.

The chain links TRBV6-4 to TRBJ1-1; 9 bases are shared with TRBD1. V shed 3 bases, J shed 10 bases, and the junction held 3 bases outside the gene matches. The length of the CDR3 is 12 residues. From germline, CDR1 is MRHNA and CDR2 SNTAGT. In DNA, the CDR3 is TGTGCCAGCAGTGAAGGACAGGGGATAGCTTTCTTT. The encoded protein is CASSEGQGIAFF.

By share of the sample, this clone is hyperexpanded (1% or more). This chain uses TRBV5-1 with TRBJ1-4; tentative D call: TRBD1 (5 bases). V was pared by 5 bases and J by 6 bases, with 14 bases between. The CDR3 runs 14 residues. The germline CDR1 and CDR2 sequences are SGHRS and YFSETQ. CDR3 sequence (DNA): TGCGCCAGCAGACAGGACGGGGACCATGAAAAACTGTTTTTT. Protein product: CASRQDGDHEKLFF.

The chain combines TRBV5-8 with TRBJ2-7; D is unresolved. Germline V gene data show CDR1 as SGHTS and CDR2 as YDEGEE. This CDR3 has 12 amino acids. Trimming left V 4 bases short and J 0 bases short, with 5 bases between. CDR3 bases: TGTGCCAGCAGCCACAACTCCTACGAGCAGTACTTC. It translates to CASSHNSYEQYF.

This chain links TRBV27 with TRBJ1-4; TRBD1 agrees at 8 bases. Per the germline V gene, CDR1 is MNHEY and CDR2 is SMNVEV (reference sequence). The CDR3 sequence is 15 residues long. J lost 7 bases, V lost 4 bases, and 8 bases had no gene match. CDR3 in amino acids: CASSSRQGLSEKLFF. The CDR3 DNA is TGTGCCAGCAGTTCCCGACAGGGGTTGAGTGAAAAACTGTTTTTT.

J is TRBJ2-3 and V is TRBV7-8; no clear D gene. V was trimmed by 0 bases and J by 0 bases, leaving 13 bases between them. CDR1 and CDR2 from the germline V gene are SGHVS and FQNEAQ. The CDR3 covers 17 residues. The CDR3 coding sequence is TGTGCCAGCAGCTTAGCTCCCTTGAGAACTAGCACAGATACGCAGTATTTT. Translated, it gives CASSLAPLRTSTDTQYF.

The gene calls are TRBV7-2 and TRBJ2-3; D not resolved. The V gene lost 5 bases and the J gene lost 4 bases, with 7 bases spanning the gap. This CDR3 has 12 amino acids. Germline assignment: CDR1 SGHTA and CDR2 FQGNSA. The CDR3 spells CASSHYADTQYF. The DNA for the CDR3 is TGTGCCAGCAGCCACTACGCAGATACGCAGTATTTT.

This chain links TRBV4-2 with TRBJ2-2; 10 bases are a match to TRBD1. Germline assignment: CDR1 LGHNA and CDR2 YNFKEQ. This CDR3 comprises 16 residues. Losses at the gene ends were 2 bases for V and 7 bases for J; bases not matched to a gene: 7. This chain's CDR3 is CASSQLGQGVGGELFF. The CDR3 DNA sequence: TGTGCCAGCAGCCAACTCGGACAGGGGGTAGGCGGGGAGCTGTTTTTT.

The J gene is TRBJ1-5, the V gene TRBV2, with TRBD1 as a possible D gene (6 bases). This CDR3 region has 15 residues. The V end was cut by 3 bases, the J end by 2 bases, with 11 bases between. Per germline, CDR1 SNHLY and CDR2 FYNNEI. The CDR3 coding sequence is TGTGCCAGCAGTGATCCCAGGGGACGCAATCAGCCCCAGCATTTT. Its translation is CASSDPRGRNQPQHF.